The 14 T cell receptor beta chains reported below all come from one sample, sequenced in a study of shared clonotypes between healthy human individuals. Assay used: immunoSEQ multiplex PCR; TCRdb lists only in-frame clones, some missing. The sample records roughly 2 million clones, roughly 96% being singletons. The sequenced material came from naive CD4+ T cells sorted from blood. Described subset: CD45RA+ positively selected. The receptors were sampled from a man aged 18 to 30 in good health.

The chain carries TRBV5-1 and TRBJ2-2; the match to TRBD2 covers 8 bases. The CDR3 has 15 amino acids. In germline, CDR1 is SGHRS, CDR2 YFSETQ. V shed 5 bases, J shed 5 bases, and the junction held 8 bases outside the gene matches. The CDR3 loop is CASRAGTSFTGELFF. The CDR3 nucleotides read TGCGCCAGCAGGGCCGGGACTAGTTTTACCGGGGAGCTGTTTTTT.

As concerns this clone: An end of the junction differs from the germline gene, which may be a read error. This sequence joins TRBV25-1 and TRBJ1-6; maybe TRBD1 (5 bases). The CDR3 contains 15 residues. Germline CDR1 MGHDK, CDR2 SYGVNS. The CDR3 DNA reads TGTGCCAGCGGTGAACCGGGACGCCGAAATTCACCCCTCCACTTT. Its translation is CASGEPGRRNSPLHF.

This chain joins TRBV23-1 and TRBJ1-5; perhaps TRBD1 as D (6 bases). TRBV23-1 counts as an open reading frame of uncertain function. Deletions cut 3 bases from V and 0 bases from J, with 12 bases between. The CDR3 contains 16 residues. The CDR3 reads CASSHSDRNSNQPQHF. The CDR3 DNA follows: TGCGCCAGCAGTCACTCGGACAGAAATAGCAATCAGCCCCAGCATTTT.

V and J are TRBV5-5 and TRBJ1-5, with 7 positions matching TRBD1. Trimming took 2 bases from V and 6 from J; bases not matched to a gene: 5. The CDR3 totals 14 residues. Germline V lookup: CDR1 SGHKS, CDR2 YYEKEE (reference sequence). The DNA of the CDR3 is TGTGCCAGCAGCTTCGACAGGGTGCGTCAGCCCCAGCATTTT. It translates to CASSFDRVRQPQHF.

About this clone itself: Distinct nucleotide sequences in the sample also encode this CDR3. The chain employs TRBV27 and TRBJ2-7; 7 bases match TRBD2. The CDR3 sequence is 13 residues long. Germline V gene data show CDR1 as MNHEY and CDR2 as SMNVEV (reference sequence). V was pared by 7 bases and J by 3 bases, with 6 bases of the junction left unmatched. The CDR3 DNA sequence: TGTGCCAGCATGGCTAGCGGCAGCTACGAGCAGTACTTC. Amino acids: CASMASGSYEQYF.

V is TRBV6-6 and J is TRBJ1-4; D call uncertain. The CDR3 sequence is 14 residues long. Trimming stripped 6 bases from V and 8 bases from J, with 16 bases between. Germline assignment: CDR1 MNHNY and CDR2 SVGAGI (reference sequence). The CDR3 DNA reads TGTGCCAGCAGCTACACAAGCGGACCCGAAAAACTGTTTTTT. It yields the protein CASSYTSGPEKLFF.

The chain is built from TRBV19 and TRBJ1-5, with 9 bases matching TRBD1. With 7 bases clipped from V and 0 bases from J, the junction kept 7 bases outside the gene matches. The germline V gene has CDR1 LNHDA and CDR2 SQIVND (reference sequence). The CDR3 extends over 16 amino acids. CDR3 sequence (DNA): TGTGCCAGTATCTTAGACAGGGGGAGTAGCAATCAGCCCCAGCATTTT. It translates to CASILDRGSSNQPQHF.

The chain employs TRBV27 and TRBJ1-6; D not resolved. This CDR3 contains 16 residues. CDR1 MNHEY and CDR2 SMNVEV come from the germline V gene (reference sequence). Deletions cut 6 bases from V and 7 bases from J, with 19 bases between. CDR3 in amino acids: CASSYEIGIRNSPLHF. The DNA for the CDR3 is TGTGCCAGCAGCTACGAGATTGGGATCCGGAATTCACCCCTCCACTTT.

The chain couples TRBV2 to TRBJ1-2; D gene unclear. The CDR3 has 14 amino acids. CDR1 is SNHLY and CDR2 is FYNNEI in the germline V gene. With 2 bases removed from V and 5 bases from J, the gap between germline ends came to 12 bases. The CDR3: CASSERRPEYGYTF. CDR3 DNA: TGTGCCAGCAGTGAAAGGCGGCCAGAGTATGGCTACACCTTC.

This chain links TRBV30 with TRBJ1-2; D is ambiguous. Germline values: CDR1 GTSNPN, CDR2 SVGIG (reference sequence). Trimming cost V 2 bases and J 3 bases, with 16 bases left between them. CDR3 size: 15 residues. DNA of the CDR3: TGTGCCTGGAGTCGACCCGTGGTTGGGTACTATGGCTACACCTTC. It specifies CAWSRPVVGYYGYTF.

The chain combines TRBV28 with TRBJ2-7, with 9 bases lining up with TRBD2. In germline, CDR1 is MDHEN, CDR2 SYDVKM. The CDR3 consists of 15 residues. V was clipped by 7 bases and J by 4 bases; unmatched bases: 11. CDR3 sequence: CASNPPSGNPYEQYF. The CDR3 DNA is TGTGCCAGCAATCCACCTAGCGGGAATCCATACGAGCAGTACTTC.

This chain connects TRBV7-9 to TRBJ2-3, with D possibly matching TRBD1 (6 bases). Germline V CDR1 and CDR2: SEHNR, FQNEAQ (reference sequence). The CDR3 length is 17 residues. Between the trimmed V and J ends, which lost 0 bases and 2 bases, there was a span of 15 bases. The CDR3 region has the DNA TGTGCCAGCAGCTTAGCGGTGGGGACACCACTCACAGATACGCAGTATTTT. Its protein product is CASSLAVGTPLTDTQYF.

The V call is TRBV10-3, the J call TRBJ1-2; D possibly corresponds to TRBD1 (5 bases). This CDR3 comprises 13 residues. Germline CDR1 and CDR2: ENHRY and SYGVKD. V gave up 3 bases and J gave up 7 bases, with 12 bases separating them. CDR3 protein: CAISDGALGGYTF. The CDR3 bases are TGTGCCATCAGTGATGGGGCCTTAGGTGGCTACACCTTC.

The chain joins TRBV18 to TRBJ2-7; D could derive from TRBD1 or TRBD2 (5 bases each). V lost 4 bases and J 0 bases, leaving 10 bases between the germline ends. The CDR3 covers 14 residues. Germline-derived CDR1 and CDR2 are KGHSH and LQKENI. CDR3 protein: CASSRQGPSYEQYF. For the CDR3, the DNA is TGTGCCAGCTCACGGCAGGGACCCTCCTACGAGCAGTACTTC.